This note documents a single TCR beta chain sequence. Which antigen it targets is not known. Nothing much larger sits one base from this clone, and base qualities are not available. As encoded in the germline V gene, CDR1 is MGHRA while CDR2 is YSYEKL. The CDR3 spans 16 residues, from the cysteine through the phenylalanine. The retained sequence is limited to the CDR3, 48 bases, with the frame set at the first base. Trimming at the junction amounts to 6 bases on V and 7 bases on J, and the germline ends lie 22 bases apart. The donors were around 39 Caucasian individuals from Russia, aged 6 to 90 years, who were systemically healthy. Roughly 9 milliliters of peripheral blood were drawn from each donor into EDTA-treated Vacutainer tubes. PBMCs were isolated by Ficoll-Paque density-gradient centrifugation, with at least 6 million obtained per sample. Total RNA, at least 5.5 micrograms per sample, was extracted from PBMCs with Trizol reagent. For every donor, an aliquot of PBMCs went through flow cytometry to measure the percentages of naive CD45RAhigh/CD27high T cells.

The data are from a study of blood T cells in healthy people across ages (dated by TCRdb to between 2015 and 2016). Background on the whole study: In model experiments, template switching captured about one uniquely barcoded TCR beta cDNA molecule for every two T cells. Using deep sequencing normalized with unique cDNA molecular identifiers, the study measured how TCR beta repertoire diversity changes with age. Donors were grouped into four age groups: young (average about 15 years), middle-aged (roughly 37), aged (about 59) and long-lived (about 82). The study analyzed two additional independent replicas of 1 million unique cDNA reads from the same blood draw for two donors, one aged 18 to 30 and one aged 80 or older. Findings and caveats that apply to the study as a whole: The CMV infection status of donors was not known, potentially confounding age-related changes in expanded clonotypes. Compared with the aged group, more naive CD4+ T cells, fewer expanded clones and increased TCR diversity were shown by the long-lived group, suggesting age selection. There was a strong correlation between observed TCR beta diversity and the percentage of naive T cells measured by flow cytometry. Estimates of total diversity based on one million sequenced T cells were considered lower bounds and underestimates. Conclusive comparison of naive and antigen-experienced compartments was prevented by the profiling of bulk unsorted PBMCs. As age increased, observed TCR beta diversity per million T cells dropped in a roughly linear way, and a significant reduction was already evident by age approximately 40.

The library was produced with 5' RACE. The sequencer was an Illumina HiSeq 2500. The second PCR ran for roughly 7 to 12 cycles and used a J-beta primer mix along with a sample-barcoded 5' primer. A template-switch 5' adaptor carrying 12 random nucleotides introduced a unique molecular identifier onto each TCR beta cDNA molecule. Each sample yielded at least 3 million CDR3-containing paired-end reads. First-strand cDNA was synthesized from all RNA with the Mint cDNA synthesis kit, primed by a TRBC-specific oligonucleotide. Following uracil-DNA glycosylase treatment, all cDNA underwent a first 18-cycle PCR with the universal primers M1SS and BC2_uni_R. On the study's bioinformatics: Normalization of each sample was performed by random selection of 1 million high-quality reads, each carrying a distinct molecular identifier. Instead of being binned into consensus sequences, reads with shared molecular identifiers were discarded. MiTCR, run with a Q25 quality threshold and the strictest error-elimination algorithm, handled CDR3 identification, clonotype clustering and error correction. Lower-bound total TCR beta diversity was estimated with a nonparametric unseen species model using Euler transformation. TCRdb reran the public reads through fastp at Q25 and MiXCR, keeping productive beta chains. Here each entry gathers all rows of one CDR3 protein and keeps the most common genes and DNA. The V and J calls were determined by TCRdb, not by the authors. The sample includes around 990,000 distinct CDR3 sequences, with approximately 25% observed a single time. The top ten clonotypes cover 0.65% to 0.95% of the sample.

These data were likewise used in another study, on T cells of mothers and their children. As that second study puts it: The donors were nine systemically healthy Caucasian individuals, made up of three mothers and their six children. cDNA synthesis used all of the extracted RNA, with roughly 1.5 ug of RNA in each 15 ul reaction. Sample barcodes and 2-4 random nucleotides were added via the M1S primer in the second PCR. Over 10 million TCR beta CDR3 reads came from each mother, compared with 3.3 million or so reads from each child. TCR recombination output is similarly shaped by thymic selection in related and unrelated pairs, with a minor effect exerted by inherited differences. Normalized repertoire overlap in related mother-child pairs was always slightly higher than in unrelated mother-child pairs, but the difference was never significant. No persistent microchimeric T cell clones were found, with a detection sensitivity of roughly 100 clones per million clonotypes. To look for features that set related mother-child pairs apart from unrelated individuals, the researchers ran deep NGS to compare the TCR beta repertoires of mothers and children. On average, the children were about 10 +/- 4 years old, while the mothers were approximately 40 +/- 4 years old. Libraries were sequenced on Illumina HiSeq 2000 with 100+100 nt paired-end reads after adapter ligation with NEBNext reagents. To prevent cross-contamination, the mother and child libraries were prepared a month apart and were sequenced in separate runs. For each donor, between about 450,000 and 2,300,000 distinct TCR beta clonotypes were identified. Naive TCR beta clonotypes were estimated from low-frequency clonotypes matched to each donor's FACS-determined naive share, without sorting.

The receptor was derived from a girl aged 2-15 years in good health. Sequencing used blood. The rearranged chain carries TRBV4-1 and TRBJ2-1, and TRBD2 may be the D gene, going by 5 matching bases. The nucleotide sequence reads as follows: TGCGCCAGCAGGCACGTGGTGGGAGCGGTTAGGAATGAGCAGTTCTTC. It specifies CASRHVVGAVRNEQFF.